This T cell receptor (beta chain) was sequenced during a study of beta chain features in type 1 diabetes. Looking at the study overall: Healthy donors, compared against patients, showed similar age, gender and cell yields.

Broader study findings: For patients and controls alike, PCR might favor shorter templates to the same degree.

Note on this clone: No antigen is known for it.

Germline CDR1 and CDR2: SGHTA and FQGNSA. V dropped 4 bases and J dropped 6 bases, with 12 bases sitting between them. This CDR3 spans 13 amino acids. The whole isolated RNA underwent reverse transcription, so sequencing captured expressed TCRB transcripts. Some clones are missing from TCRdb's copy, which holds only in-frame ones; the method was immunoSEQ multiplex PCR. The repertoire consists of about 160,000 clones, with about 7.3% occurring once and the leading ten covering about 0.6%. Sequencing input: central memory CD4+ T cells from blood. This clonotype originated in a man younger than 30 in good health. V usage is TRBV7-2 and J usage is TRBJ2-5; D is perhaps TRBD2 (6 bases). CDR3 sequence reads: CASSSAGGKTQYF. In nucleotides, the CDR3 is TGTGCCAGCAGCTCCGCTGGCGGGAAGACCCAGTACTTC.